Listed below are T cell receptor beta chains from one sample, sequenced in a study of glioma-infiltrating T cells. TCRdb itself ran the multiplex PCR reads through MiXCR, one entry per CDR3 protein. The sample has more than 20,000 distinct CDR3 sequences; 20% to 25% are singletons. The sequenced sample was glioma tissue, nonneoplastic brain tissue, or PBMCs (not recorded which). The receptor set was obtained from a human donor with low-grade glioma or glioblastoma, undergoing nonglioma brain surgery, or in good health (not recorded which). Both conserved end residues are part of each CDR3. The D gene is left open where the match is weak. A row's size may be missing; if present it is once, few, many or a size class.

CDR3: CAISFDSQETQYF; DNA: TGTGCCATCAGTTTCGACAGTCAAGAGACCCAGTACTTC; V: TRBV10-3; J: TRBJ2-5; D: NA; size: many
CDR3: CSARRQGRRRNTQYF; DNA: TGCAGTGCCCGACGTCAGGGTCGGCGCAGAAATACGCAGTATTTT; V: TRBV20-1; J: TRBJ2-3; D: NA; size: NA
CDR3: CASSFGGIEQYF; DNA: TGTGCCAGCAGTTTTGGAGGAATCGAGCAGTACTTC; V: TRBV27; J: TRBJ2-7; D: NA; size: medium-sized
CDR3: CASSLLQDEKLFF; DNA: TGCGCCAGCAGCTTGCTTCAAGATGAAAAACTGTTTTTT; V: TRBV5-1; J: TRBJ1-4; D: NA; size: many
CDR3: CSAPDRGVQTQYF; DNA: TGCAGTGCCCCGGACAGGGGGGTTCAGACCCAGTACTTC; V: TRBV20-1; J: TRBJ2-5; D: TRBD1; size: NA
CDR3: CASSTDRNQPQHF; DNA: TGTGCCAGCAGCACAGACAGGAATCAGCCCCAGCATTTT; V: TRBV7-2; J: TRBJ1-5; D: NA; size: many
CDR3: CASSLDPLQGQYF; DNA: TGTGCCAGCAGCTTAGACCCTCTTCAAGGGCAGTACTTC; V: TRBV11-2; J: TRBJ2-7; D: NA; size: NA
CDR3: CASRSNPTGELFF; DNA: TGTGCCAGCAGGTCAAACCCCACCGGGGAGCTGTTTTTT; V: TRBV2; J: TRBJ2-2; D: NA; size: NA
CDR3: CSASRAGGNEQFF; DNA: TGCAGTGCTAGCAGGGCGGGGGGCAATGAGCAGTTCTTC; V: TRBV20-1; J: TRBJ2-1; D: TRBD2; size: many
CDR3: CSARDTDSPLHF; DNA: TGCAGTGCTAGAGATACAGATTCACCCCTCCACTTT; V: TRBV20-1; J: TRBJ1-6; D: NA; size: many
CDR3: CASSYGSGSDIQYF; DNA: TGTGCCAGCAGTTACGGTTCAGGTTCAGACATTCAGTACTTC; V: TRBV6-6; J: TRBJ2-4; D: NA; size: medium-sized
CDR3: CASSHNTGVGQPQHF; DNA: TGCGCCAGCAGCCATAATACAGGGGTGGGTCAGCCCCAGCATTTT; V: TRBV4-3; J: TRBJ1-5; D: TRBD1; size: NA
CDR3: CAWDPGNNQPQHF; DNA: TGTGCCTGGGATCCCGGGAACAATCAGCCCCAGCATTTT; V: TRBV30; J: TRBJ1-5; D: NA; size: few
CDR3: CASSLQGRGTEAFF; DNA: TGTGCCAGTAGTCTCCAGGGGAGAGGAACTGAAGCTTTCTTT; V: TRBV19; J: TRBJ1-1; D: NA; size: many
CDR3: CASSQGMGADEAFF; DNA: TGCGCCAGCAGCCAAGGAATGGGGGCAGATGAAGCTTTCTTT; V: TRBV4-3; J: TRBJ1-1; D: NA; size: many
CDR3: CASSLRPSYNSPLHF; DNA: TGTGCCAGCAGCTTACGACCGAGTTATAATTCACCCCTCCACTTT; V: TRBV7-9; J: TRBJ1-6; D: NA; size: few
CDR3: CASSISSGPQETQYF; DNA: TGTGCCAGCAGCATTTCTTCCGGGCCGCAAGAGACCCAGTACTTC; V: TRBV7-9; J: TRBJ2-5; D: NA; size: many
CDR3: CASSIRTDTGELFF; DNA: TGTGCCAGCAGCATCCGGACGGACACCGGGGAGCTGTTTTTT; V: TRBV7-9; J: TRBJ2-2; D: NA; size: few
CDR3: CASRGPGTDSNQPQHF; DNA: TGTGCCAGCAGGGGACCCGGGACAGATAGCAATCAGCCCCAGCATTTT; V: TRBV6-1; J: TRBJ1-5; D: TRBD1; size: many
CDR3: CASSQGKVTGNEQFF; DNA: TGCGCCAGCAGCCAAGGAAAGGTTACTGGCAATGAGCAGTTCTTC; V: TRBV4-1; J: TRBJ2-1; D: NA; size: many
CDR3: CASQDGTAYTDTQYF; DNA: TGTGCCAGCCAGGATGGGACAGCCTACACAGATACGCAGTATTTT; V: TRBV27; J: TRBJ2-3; D: TRBD1; size: many
CDR3: CASSGRGLGNQPQHF; DNA: TGTGCCAGTAGTGGCAGGGGGCTAGGCAATCAGCCCCAGCATTTT; V: TRBV19; J: TRBJ1-5; D: TRBD1; size: many
CDR3: CASSSQGGQPQHF; DNA: TGTGCCAGTAGTTCACAGGGTGGTCAGCCCCAGCATTTT; V: TRBV19; J: TRBJ1-5; D: NA; size: many
CDR3: CASSVGWRGTSGSHGSQYF; DNA: TGTGCCAGCAGCGTCGGATGGAGGGGCACTAGCGGGAGTCATGGGTCCCAGTACTTC; V: TRBV7-8; J: TRBJ2-5; D: TRBD2; size: few
CDR3: CASSPLSNTQYF; DNA: TGTGCCAGCTCACCACTCTCGAATACGCAGTATTTT; V: TRBV18; J: TRBJ2-3; D: NA; size: many
CDR3: CAISEMTANYGYTF; DNA: TGTGCCATCAGTGAAATGACAGCTAACTATGGCTACACCTTC; V: TRBV10-3; J: TRBJ1-2; D: NA; size: few
CDR3: CASMVSIQGSYNEQFF; DNA: TGTGCCAGCATGGTATCTATACAGGGAAGCTACAATGAGCAGTTCTTC; V: TRBV6-1; J: TRBJ2-1; D: NA; size: many
CDR3: CASSSLGGSNEQFF; DNA: TGTGCCAGCAGCTCTCTGGGGGGAAGCAATGAGCAGTTCTTC; V: TRBV7-9; J: TRBJ2-1; D: NA; size: NA
CDR3: CASRKRGVQGDTQYF; DNA: TGTGCCAGCAGAAAGCGGGGGGTTCAAGGAGATACGCAGTATTTT; V: TRBV7-2; J: TRBJ2-3; D: TRBD2; size: many
CDR3: CASSLEVDTEAFF; DNA: TGTGCCAGCAGCCTGGAGGTTGACACTGAAGCTTTCTTT; V: TRBV11-3; J: TRBJ1-1; D: NA; size: few
CDR3: CATGLRGLDSPLHF; DNA: TGCGCCACCGGTCTGAGGGGATTGGATTCACCCCTCCACTTT; V: TRBV4-1; J: TRBJ1-6; D: NA; size: few
CDR3: CASSFGTGFTNEQFF; DNA: TGTGCCAGCAGTTTTGGGACAGGGTTTACGAATGAGCAGTTCTTC; V: TRBV6-2/TRBV6-3; J: TRBJ2-1; D: TRBD1; size: many
CDR3: CASSYRLQGEETQYF; DNA: TGTGCCAGCAGTTACAGATTACAGGGGGAAGAGACCCAGTACTTC; V: TRBV6-8; J: TRBJ2-5; D: TRBD1; size: many
CDR3: CASSDSVNTQYF; DNA: TGTGCCAGCAGTGATTCGGTTAATACGCAGTATTTT; V: TRBV6-1; J: TRBJ2-3; D: NA; size: many
CDR3: CASFGGVSYTF; DNA: TGTGCCAGCTTTGGGGGGGTTAGCTACACCTTC; V: TRBV6-1; J: TRBJ1-2; D: NA; size: many
CDR3: CASSQGGRGNQPQHF; DNA: TGCGCCAGCAGCCAGGGGGGAAGGGGCAATCAGCCCCAGCATTTT; V: TRBV4-1; J: TRBJ1-5; D: NA; size: NA
CDR3: CSASTGNTEAFF; DNA: TGCAGTGCTAGTACGGGGAACACTGAAGCTTTCTTT; V: TRBV20-1; J: TRBJ1-1; D: NA; size: medium-sized
CDR3: CSARDRRGVVGSYNSPLHF; DNA: TGCAGTGCTAGAGATCGTCGGGGGGTAGTGGGCTCCTATAATTCACCCCTCCACTTT; V: TRBV20-1; J: TRBJ1-6; D: NA; size: few
CDR3: CASSYGQGARNEQFF; DNA: TGTGCCAGCAGTTACGGACAGGGGGCTAGAAATGAGCAGTTCTTC; V: TRBV6-6; J: TRBJ2-1; D: TRBD1; size: NA
CDR3: CARSFASGGYNEQFF; DNA: TGTGCCCGCAGCTTCGCTAGCGGGGGTTACAATGAGCAGTTCTTC; V: TRBV7-6; J: TRBJ2-1; D: TRBD2; size: NA
CDR3: CSARDGGGLTYEQYF; DNA: TGCAGTGCTAGAGACGGGGGAGGCCTCACCTACGAGCAGTACTTC; V: TRBV20-1; J: TRBJ2-7; D: NA; size: many
CDR3: CASSSRDNYEQYF; DNA: TGTGCCAGCAGTTCCAGGGACAACTACGAGCAGTACTTC; V: TRBV27; J: TRBJ2-7; D: NA; size: many
CDR3: CSARPLTVLSSYEQYF; DNA: TGCAGTGCTAGACCTCTGACAGTTCTAAGCTCCTACGAGCAGTACTTC; V: TRBV20-1; J: TRBJ2-7; D: NA; size: many
CDR3: CASSLDVGRATEAFF; DNA: TGTGCCAGCAGCTTAGATGTGGGGCGCGCCACTGAAGCTTTCTTT; V: TRBV7-2; J: TRBJ1-1; D: NA; size: many
CDR3: CASSRGFGLAGGRDTQYF; DNA: TGTGCCAGCAGCCGAGGATTTGGCCTAGCGGGGGGTCGAGATACGCAGTATTTT; V: TRBV5-4; J: TRBJ2-3; D: TRBD2; size: NA
CDR3: CASSPHYEQYF; DNA: TGTGCCAGCAGCCCCCACTACGAGCAGTACTTC; V: TRBV7-2; J: TRBJ2-7; D: NA; size: medium-sized
CDR3: CSVKARTYEQYF; DNA: TGCAGTGTTAAGGCCAGAACCTACGAGCAGTACTTC; V: TRBV20-1; J: TRBJ2-7; D: NA; size: many
CDR3: CASRPGLAGNEQYF; DNA: TGTGCCAGCAGACCGGGACTAGCGGGCAACGAGCAGTACTTC; V: TRBV11-2; J: TRBJ2-7; D: TRBD2; size: many
CDR3: CASSQGTGGGYEQYF; DNA: TGTGCCAGCAGCCAAGGGACAGGTGGTGGCTACGAGCAGTACTTC; V: TRBV3-1; J: TRBJ2-7; D: TRBD1; size: NA
CDR3: CASSPQTGQGTQYF; DNA: TGTGCCAGCTCACCACAGACAGGCCAAGGGACCCAGTACTTC; V: TRBV18; J: TRBJ2-5; D: NA; size: NA